A single sample is the source of the 22 T cell receptor beta chains below, sequenced in a study of blood T cells in healthy people across ages. It was with a sample-barcoded 5' primer and a J-beta primer mix that a second PCR of about 6 to 12 cycles was run. MiXCR was run by TCRdb on the 5' RACE reads, yielding one entry per CDR3 protein. The sample includes roughly 1,000,000 distinct CDR3 sequences, under 30% seen only once; the top ten take approximately 0.75%. The same specimen was also included in a second study, on T cells of mothers and their children.

Input material: blood. The receptors originated from a girl aged 2-15 years in good health.

The rearrangement joins TRBV29-1 to TRBJ2-1, with TRBD2 as a possible D gene (6 bases). The V end was cut by 6 bases, the J end by 1 base, with 19 bases between. This CDR3 is 16 amino acids long. Germline-derived CDR1 and CDR2 are SQVTM and ANQGSEA. CDR3 nucleotide sequence: TGCAGCGTCGGGGGAAGACATGGCGGGTCCTACAATGAGCAGTTCTTC. Its protein is CSVGGRHGGSYNEQFF.

This chain connects TRBV20-1 to TRBJ2-5; no clear D. Germline V gene data show CDR1 as DFQATT and CDR2 as SNEGSKA (reference sequence). With 0 bases removed from V and 5 bases from J, the gap between germline ends came to 13 bases. CDR3 length equals 14 residues. The CDR3 sequence: CSARDPVQDETQYF. Written as DNA, the CDR3 is TGCAGTGCTAGAGATCCCGTCCAGGACGAGACCCAGTACTTC.

The table lists this clonotype with many counts. Compared with germline, one end of the junction differs, possibly owing to a read error. This chain joins TRBV7-7 and TRBJ2-1; D not resolved. There are 18 residues in the CDR3. Germline V lookup: CDR1 SSHAT, CDR2 FNYEAQ (reference sequence). The CDR3: CASSSGPIGDFDDNEQFF. Written as DNA, the CDR3 is TGTGCTAGCAGCTCAGGTCCAATTGGAGACTTCGACGACAATGAGCAGTTCTTC.

The J gene is TRBJ2-5, the V gene TRBV29-1; maybe TRBD1 (5 bases). The V and J ends lost 8 bases and 1 base respectively, with 14 bases between them. Germline V gene sequence: CDR1 SQVTM, CDR2 ANQGSEA. The CDR3 has 13 residues. In DNA, the CDR3 is TGCAGCTTCGAAGGGGTAGCCCAAGAGACCCAGTACTTC. The encoded protein is CSFEGVAQETQYF.

This clonotype was detected only a few times. The V call is TRBV29-1, the J call TRBJ2-2; 14 positions agree with TRBD2. J was trimmed by 6 bases and V by 7 bases; bases with no gene match: 13. In germline, CDR1 is SQVTM, CDR2 ANQGSEA. The CDR3 has 17 residues. CDR3 residues: CSAVGTSGSLVAGELFF. DNA of the CDR3: TGCAGCGCTGTCGGGACTAGCGGGAGTTTGGTTGCCGGGGAGCTGTTTTTT.

In its sample, this clonotype was seen a few times. The chain links TRBV10-3 to TRBJ2-5; 8 bases align to TRBD2. The end of the DNA aligns better with TRBJ2-7, so the J call may be wrong. Germline CDR1 is ENHRY and CDR2 is SYGVKD. The CDR3 sequence is 13 residues long. The CDR3 coding sequence is TGTGCCAGCACCGGGACTAGAGGTGGCGAGCAGTACTTC. Protein sequence: CASTGTRGGEQYF.

The chain carries TRBV6-1 and TRBJ2-4; TRBD1 matches 8 bases. This CDR3 region has 15 residues. CDR1 and CDR2 from the germline V gene are MNHNS and SASEGT. Germline trimming cut 7 bases from V and 6 bases from J; bases unmatched to any gene: 11. CDR3 loop: CASTAKGTGLNIQYF. For the CDR3, the DNA is TGTGCCAGCACCGCAAAGGGGACAGGCTTAAACATTCAGTACTTC.

V usage is TRBV7-9 and J usage is TRBJ2-3; D perhaps matches TRBD1 (6 bases). The V end was cut by 5 bases, the J end by 6 bases, with 12 bases between. Germline V gene data show CDR1 as SEHNR and CDR2 as FQNEAQ (reference sequence). The CDR3 totals 13 residues. The CDR3: CASSVTGIDTQYF. The CDR3 region has the DNA TGTGCCAGCAGCGTCACAGGGATTGATACGCAGTATTTT.

Here the CDR3 reads CSVPGTGGYEQYF. The DNA of the CDR3 is TGCAGCGTTCCCGGGACAGGGGGTTACGAGCAGTACTTC. The chain combines TRBV29-1 with TRBJ2-5; TRBD1 aligns across 11 bases. The J call may be mistaken, given a closer DNA end match to TRBJ2-7. The germline CDR1 and CDR2 sequences are SQVTM and ANQGSEA. The CDR3 loop spans 13 amino acids.

This clonotype was observed a few times. The chain employs TRBV28 and TRBJ2-5; 11 bases are shared with TRBD1. J lost 2 bases, V lost 8 bases, and 7 bases had no gene match. The germline V gene has CDR1 MDHEN and CDR2 SYDVKM. This CDR3 has 15 residues. The CDR3 is CASDPGQGDQETQYF. The CDR3 DNA reads as TGTGCCAGCGACCCGGGACAGGGGGATCAAGAGACCCAGTACTTC.

Ten or more counts support this clonotype. This chain joins TRBV24-1 and TRBJ2-5; D is unclear. V lost 3 bases and J 4 bases, leaving 2 bases between the germline ends. The length of the CDR3 is 11 residues. Germline V gives CDR1 KGHDR, CDR2 SFDVKD. As DNA, the CDR3 is TGTGCCACCAGTGATGGAGAGACCCAGTACTTC. Its protein is CATSDGETQYF.

The chain joins TRBV4-3 to TRBJ2-5; 7 bases map to TRBD1. The J call is doubtful: the DNA matches TRBJ2-7 better. The V gene's germline CDR1 is LGHNA and CDR2 YSLEER. The CDR3 totals 16 residues. CDR3 region: CASSHDRGGQSYEQYF. The CDR3 nucleotides are TGCGCCAGCAGCCATGATAGAGGGGGACAGAGCTACGAGCAGTACTTC.

Worth noting for this clonotype: One junction end disagrees with the germline gene, perhaps due to a read error. V is TRBV7-7 and J is TRBJ2-1, with 8 nucleotides matching TRBD2. CDR3 size: 16 residues. Per germline, CDR1 SSHAT and CDR2 FNYEAQ (reference sequence). The CDR3 is CASSLDRREGQDEQFF. The CDR3 region has the DNA TGTGCTAGCAGCTTAGATCGACGGGAGGGCCAGGATGAGCAGTTCTTC.

V is TRBV5-1 and J is TRBJ2-5; 12 bases are a match to TRBD2. In germline, CDR1 is SGHRS, CDR2 YFSETQ. The V and J ends lost 4 bases and 7 bases, in that order; junction bases with no gene match: 14. The length of the CDR3 is 17 residues. CDR3 residues: CASSRPTSGGQHRTQYF. In DNA form, the CDR3 reads TGCGCCAGCAGCCGTCCCACTAGCGGGGGGCAACACAGGACCCAGTACTTC.

The chain employs TRBV5-1 and TRBJ2-1; TRBD2 agrees at 9 bases. V shed 0 bases and J 11 bases; nucleotides not matched to a gene: 6. Germline V lookup: CDR1 SGHRS, CDR2 YFSETQ. The CDR3 runs to 14 residues. The CDR3 spells CASSLDSGRIKQFF. DNA of the CDR3: TGCGCCAGCAGCTTGGATAGCGGGAGAATTAAGCAGTTCTTC.

This rearrangement joins TRBV6-1 to TRBJ2-1; 7 bases line up with TRBD2. The V gene's germline CDR1 is MNHNS and CDR2 SASEGT. With V trimmed by 3 bases and J by 0 bases, 11 bases remained unmatched. The CDR3 contains 18 residues. DNA for the CDR3: TGTGCCAGCAGTGATCCAACCCCGGGGGGTTTCTCCTACAATGAGCAGTTCTTC. Protein: CASSDPTPGGFSYNEQFF.

This clonotype was counted between two and nine times. One end of the junction does not line up with germline, which may come from a read error. This chain links TRBV7-8 with TRBJ1-1; D remains unclear. Per the germline V gene, CDR1 is SGHVS and CDR2 is FQNEAQ. The CDR3 length is 11 residues. CDR3 nucleotides: TGTGCCAGTCTTGAGAACACTGAGGCTTTCTTT. Its translation is CASLENTEAFF. The full variable domain, completed using reference TRBV7-8 and TRBJ1-1, is GAGVSQSPRYKVAKRGQDVALRCDPISGHVSLFWYQQALGQGPEFLTYFQNEAQLDKSGLPSDRFFAERPEGSVSTLKIQRTQQEDSAVYLCASLENTEAFFGQGTRLTVV.

The CDR3 reads CASSFGDPDTGELFF. The CDR3 nucleotides read TGCGCCAGCAGCTTCGGGGACCCGGACACCGGGGAGCTGTTTTTT. V and J are TRBV5-1 and TRBJ2-2; either TRBD1 or TRBD2 may supply D (5 bases each). The CDR3 has 15 amino acids. Germline assignment: CDR1 SGHRS and CDR2 YFSETQ. The V end lost 2 bases, the J end lost 3 bases, and 11 bases lay between the germline ends.

This clonotype has more than one count but fewer than ten. This chain uses TRBV20-1 with TRBJ2-7; 10 positions match TRBD1. The CDR3 extends over 16 amino acids. V was clipped by 8 bases and J by 1 base; unmatched bases: 14. Germline CDR1 reads DFQATT; CDR2 reads SNEGSKA (reference sequence). Here the CDR3 DNA reads TGCAGTACTACTATTCCGGGACAGGGGAGTTCCTACGAGCAGTACTTC. It encodes CSTTIPGQGSSYEQYF.

V is TRBV10-3 and J is TRBJ1-2; 11 bases fit TRBD1. The CDR3 totals 15 residues. Germline V gene sequence: CDR1 ENHRY, CDR2 SYGVKD. The ends lost 3 bases at V and 7 bases at J; junction bases unmatched: 7. The CDR3 DNA is TGTGCCATCAGTGATCCGGGACAGGGGGTGCGTGGCTACACCTTC. The encoded protein is CAISDPGQGVRGYTF.

This rearrangement joins TRBV7-9 to TRBJ2-5, with 7 bases lining up with TRBD2. Germline loops: CDR1 SEHNR, CDR2 FQNEAQ (reference sequence). This CDR3 comprises 13 residues. Losses at the gene ends were 7 bases for V and 2 bases for J; bases not matched to a gene: 4. The DNA for the CDR3 is TGTGCCAGCACCCAAGCGGGACAAGAGACCCAGTACTTC. Amino acids: CASTQAGQETQYF. The whole variable domain, filled in from reference TRBV7-9 and TRBJ2-5, reads DTGVSQNPRHKITKRGQNVTFRCDPISEHNRLYWYRQTLGQGPEFLTYFQNEAQLEKSRLLSDRFSAERPKGSFSTLEIQRTEQGDSAMYLCASTQAGQETQYFGPGTRLLVL.

The V call is TRBV12-3 or TRBV12-4, the J call TRBJ2-5; 8 nucleotides line up with TRBD1. V was clipped by 7 bases and J by 4 bases; unmatched bases: 8. The CDR3 length is 14 residues. The CDR3 bases are TGTGCCAGCACCTCTCAGGGGGCGGGAGAGACCCAGTACTTC. Translation: CASTSQGAGETQYF.